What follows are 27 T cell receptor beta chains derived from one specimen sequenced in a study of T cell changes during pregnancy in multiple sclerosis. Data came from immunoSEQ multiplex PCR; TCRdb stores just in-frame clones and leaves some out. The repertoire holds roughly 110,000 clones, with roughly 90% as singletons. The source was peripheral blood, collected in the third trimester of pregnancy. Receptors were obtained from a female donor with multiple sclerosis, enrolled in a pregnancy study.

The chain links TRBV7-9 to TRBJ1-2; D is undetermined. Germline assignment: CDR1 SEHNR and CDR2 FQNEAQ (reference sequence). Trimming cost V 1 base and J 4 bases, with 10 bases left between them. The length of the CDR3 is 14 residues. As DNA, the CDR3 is TGTGCCAGCAGCTTAGAGGGAGCGACCTATGGCTACACCTTC. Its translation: CASSLEGATYGYTF. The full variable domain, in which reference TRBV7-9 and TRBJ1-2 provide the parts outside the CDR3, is DTGVSQNPRHKITKRGQNVTFRCDPISEHNRLYWYRQTLGQGPEFLTYFQNEAQLEKSRLLSDRFSAERPKGSFSTLEIQRTEQGDSAMYLCASSLEGATYGYTFGSGTRLTVV.

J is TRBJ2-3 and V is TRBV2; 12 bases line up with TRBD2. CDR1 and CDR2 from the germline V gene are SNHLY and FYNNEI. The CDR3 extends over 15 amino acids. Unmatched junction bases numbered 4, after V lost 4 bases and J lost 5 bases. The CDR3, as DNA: TGTGCCAGCAGTGTTAGACTAGCGGGAGTAGATACGCAGTATTTT. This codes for CASSVRLAGVDTQYF.

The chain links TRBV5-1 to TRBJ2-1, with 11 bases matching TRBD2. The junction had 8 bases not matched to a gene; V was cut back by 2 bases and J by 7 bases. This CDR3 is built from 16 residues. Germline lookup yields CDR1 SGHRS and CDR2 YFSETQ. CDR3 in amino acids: CASSFGSGRAGNEQFF. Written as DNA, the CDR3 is TGCGCCAGCAGCTTCGGTAGCGGGAGGGCCGGGAATGAGCAGTTCTTC. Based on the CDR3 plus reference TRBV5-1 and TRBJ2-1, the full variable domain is KAGVTQTPRYLIKTRGQQVTLSCSPISGHRSVSWYQQTPGQGLQFLFEYFSETQRNKGNFPGRFSGRQFSNSRSEMNVSTLELGDSALYLCASSFGSGRAGNEQFFGPGTRLTVL.

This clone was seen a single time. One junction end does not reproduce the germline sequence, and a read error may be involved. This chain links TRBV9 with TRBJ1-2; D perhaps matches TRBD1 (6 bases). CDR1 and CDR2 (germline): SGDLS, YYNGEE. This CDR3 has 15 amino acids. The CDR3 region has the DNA TGTGCCAGCAGCGTAACAGGGACGCCTAACGATGGCTACACCTTC. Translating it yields CASSVTGTPNDGYTF.

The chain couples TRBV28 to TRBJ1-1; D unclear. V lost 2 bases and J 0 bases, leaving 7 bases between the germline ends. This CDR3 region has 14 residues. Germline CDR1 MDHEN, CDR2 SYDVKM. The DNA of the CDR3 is TGTGCCAGCAGTTTAAGGAGCCTGAACACTGAAGCTTTCTTT. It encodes CASSLRSLNTEAFF.

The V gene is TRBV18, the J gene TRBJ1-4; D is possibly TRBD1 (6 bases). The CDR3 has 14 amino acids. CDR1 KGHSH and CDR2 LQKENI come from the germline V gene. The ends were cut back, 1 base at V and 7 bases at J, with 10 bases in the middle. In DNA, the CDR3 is TGTGCCAGCTCACCACAGGGGGAAGTTGAAAAACTGTTTTTT. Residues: CASSPQGEVEKLFF.

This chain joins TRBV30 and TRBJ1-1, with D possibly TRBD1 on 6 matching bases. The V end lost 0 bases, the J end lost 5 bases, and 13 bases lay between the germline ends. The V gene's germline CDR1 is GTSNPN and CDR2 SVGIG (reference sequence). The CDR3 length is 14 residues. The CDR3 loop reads CAWSVREGTTEAFF. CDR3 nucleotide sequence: TGTGCCTGGAGTGTACGGGAGGGGACAACTGAAGCTTTCTTT.

The CDR3 here is CASSISVASNEQFF. DNA for the CDR3: TGTGCCAGTAGTATCAGCGTTGCTTCCAATGAGCAGTTCTTC. The genes are TRBV19 and TRBJ2-1, with unresolved D. Per germline, CDR1 LNHDA and CDR2 SQIVND (reference sequence). The V and J ends lost 3 bases and 6 bases respectively, with 12 bases between them. CDR3 length equals 14 residues.

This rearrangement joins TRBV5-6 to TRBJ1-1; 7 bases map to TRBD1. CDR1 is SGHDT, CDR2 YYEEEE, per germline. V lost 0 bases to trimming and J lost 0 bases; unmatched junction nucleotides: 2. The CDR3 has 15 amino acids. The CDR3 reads CASSLAGTVNTEAFF. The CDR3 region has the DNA TGTGCCAGCAGCTTGGCCGGGACAGTGAACACTGAAGCTTTCTTT.

The CDR3 sequence is CASSPSRGYEQFF. CDR3 DNA: TGTGCCAGCAGTCCGAGTCGTGGTTATGAGCAGTTCTTC. This chain joins TRBV6-1 and TRBJ2-1, with D unclear. Trimming took off 5 bases at V and 8 bases at J, with 13 bases between the two ends. The CDR3 runs 13 residues. Germline V gives CDR1 MNHNS, CDR2 SASEGT.

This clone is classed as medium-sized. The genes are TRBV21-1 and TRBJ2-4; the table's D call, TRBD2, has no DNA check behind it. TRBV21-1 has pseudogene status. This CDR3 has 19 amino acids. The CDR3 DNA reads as TGTGCCAGCAGCAATGGACGGGGGACGGCGTCTCTAGCCAAAAACATTCAGTACTTC. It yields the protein CASSNGRGTASLAKNIQYF.

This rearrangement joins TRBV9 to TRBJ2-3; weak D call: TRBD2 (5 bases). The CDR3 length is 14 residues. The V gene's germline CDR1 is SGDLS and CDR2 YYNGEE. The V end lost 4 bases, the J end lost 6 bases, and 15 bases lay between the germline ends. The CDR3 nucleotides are TGTGCCAGCAGCCCGAGCCCGAGAGGGGATACGCAGTATTTT. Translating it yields CASSPSPRGDTQYF. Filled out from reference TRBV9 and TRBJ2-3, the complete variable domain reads DSGVTQTPKHLITATGQRVTLRCSPRSGDLSVYWYQQSLDQGLQFLIQYYNGEERAKGNILERFSAQQFPDLHSELNLSSLELGDSALYFCASSPSPRGDTQYFGPGTRLTVL.

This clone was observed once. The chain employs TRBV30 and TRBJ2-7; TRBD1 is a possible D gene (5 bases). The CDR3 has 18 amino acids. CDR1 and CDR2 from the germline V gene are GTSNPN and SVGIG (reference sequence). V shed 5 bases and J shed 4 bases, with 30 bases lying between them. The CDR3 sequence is CAWGVRAGPATTPYEQYF. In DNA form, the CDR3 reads TGTGCCTGGGGGGTTCGGGCAGGGCCTGCCACCACACCATACGAGCAGTACTTC.

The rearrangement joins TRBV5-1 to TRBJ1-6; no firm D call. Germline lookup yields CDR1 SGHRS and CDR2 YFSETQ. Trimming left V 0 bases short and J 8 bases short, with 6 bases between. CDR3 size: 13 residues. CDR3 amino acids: CASSLAADSPLHF. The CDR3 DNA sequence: TGCGCCAGCAGCTTGGCCGCGGATTCACCCCTCCACTTT.

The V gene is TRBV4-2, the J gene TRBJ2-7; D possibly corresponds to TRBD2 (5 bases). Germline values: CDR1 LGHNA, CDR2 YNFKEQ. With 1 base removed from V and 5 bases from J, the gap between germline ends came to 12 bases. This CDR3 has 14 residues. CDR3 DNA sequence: TGTGCCAGCAGCCAAGCGACTAATAAAGACGAGCAGTACTTC. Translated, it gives CASSQATNKDEQYF.

Written as DNA, the CDR3 is TGTGCCAGCAGCGTAGGACAGGGGCGCCAAGAGACCCAGTACTTC. It encodes CASSVGQGRQETQYF. This chain joins TRBV9 and TRBJ2-5, with TRBD1 matching 8 bases. V lost 0 bases, J lost 1 base, and 2 bases stayed unmatched. Germline values: CDR1 SGDLS, CDR2 YYNGEE. The CDR3 has 15 residues. The full variable domain, completed using reference TRBV9 and TRBJ2-5, is DSGVTQTPKHLITATGQRVTLRCSPRSGDLSVYWYQQSLDQGLQFLIQYYNGEERAKGNILERFSAQQFPDLHSELNLSSLELGDSALYFCASSVGQGRQETQYFGPGTRLLVL.

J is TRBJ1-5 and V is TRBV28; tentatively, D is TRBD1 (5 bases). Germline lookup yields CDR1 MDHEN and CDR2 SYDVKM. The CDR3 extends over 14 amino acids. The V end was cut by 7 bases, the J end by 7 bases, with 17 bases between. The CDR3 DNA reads TGTGCCAGCATCCCAGCGGGGGGAGGCCAGCCCCAGCATTTT. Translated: CASIPAGGGQPQHF. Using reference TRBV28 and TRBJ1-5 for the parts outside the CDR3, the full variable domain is DVKVTQSSRYLVKRTGEKVFLECVQDMDHENMFWYRQDPGLGLRLIYFSYDVKMKEKGDIPEGYSVSREKKERFSLILESASTNQTSMYLCASIPAGGGQPQHFGDGTRLSIL.

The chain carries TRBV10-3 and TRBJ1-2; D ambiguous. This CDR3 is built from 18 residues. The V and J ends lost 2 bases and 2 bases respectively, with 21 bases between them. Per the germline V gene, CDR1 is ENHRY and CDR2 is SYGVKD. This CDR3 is CAISETPGNIIQNYGYTF. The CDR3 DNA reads TGTGCCATCAGTGAGACTCCGGGGAACATAATTCAAAACTATGGCTACACCTTC.

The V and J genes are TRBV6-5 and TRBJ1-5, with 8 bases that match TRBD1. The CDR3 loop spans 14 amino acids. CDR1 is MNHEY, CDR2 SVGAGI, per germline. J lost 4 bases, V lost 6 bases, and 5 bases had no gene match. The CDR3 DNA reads TGTGCCAGCAGACGTGGACAGGGAAATCAGCCCCAGCATTTT. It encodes CASRRGQGNQPQHF.

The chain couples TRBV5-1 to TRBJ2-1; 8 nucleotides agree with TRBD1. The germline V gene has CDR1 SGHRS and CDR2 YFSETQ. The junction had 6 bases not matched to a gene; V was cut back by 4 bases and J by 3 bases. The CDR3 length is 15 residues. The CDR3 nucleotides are TGCGCCAGCAGCGACACAGGGGGGAACTACAATGAGCAGTTCTTC. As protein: CASSDTGGNYNEQFF.

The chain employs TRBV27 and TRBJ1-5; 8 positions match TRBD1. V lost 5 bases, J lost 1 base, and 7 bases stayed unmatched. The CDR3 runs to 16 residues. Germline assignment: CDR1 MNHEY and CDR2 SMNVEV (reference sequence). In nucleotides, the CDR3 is TGTGCCAGCAGTGCCTCCCGACAGGGGAGCAATCAGCCCCAGCATTTT. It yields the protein CASSASRQGSNQPQHF.

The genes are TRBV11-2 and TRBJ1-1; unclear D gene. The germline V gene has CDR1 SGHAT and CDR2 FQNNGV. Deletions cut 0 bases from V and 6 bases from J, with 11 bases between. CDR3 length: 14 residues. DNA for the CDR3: TGTGCCAGCAGCTTAGATATGAGTGGTGCTGAAGCTTTCTTT. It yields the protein CASSLDMSGAEAFF.

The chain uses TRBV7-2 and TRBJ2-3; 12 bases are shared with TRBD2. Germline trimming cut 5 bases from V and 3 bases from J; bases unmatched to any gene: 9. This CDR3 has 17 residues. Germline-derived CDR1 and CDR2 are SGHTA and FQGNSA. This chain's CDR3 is CASSPRLAGVGTDTQYF. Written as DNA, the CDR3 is TGTGCCAGCAGCCCCCGACTAGCGGGAGTGGGGACAGATACGCAGTATTTT.

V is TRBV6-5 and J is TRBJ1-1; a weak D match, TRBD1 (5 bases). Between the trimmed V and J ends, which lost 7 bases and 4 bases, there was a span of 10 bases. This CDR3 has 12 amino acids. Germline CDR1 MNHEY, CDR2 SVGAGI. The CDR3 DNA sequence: TGTGCCAGCACCCGGGGGGGCACTGAAGCTTTCTTT. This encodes CASTRGGTEAFF.

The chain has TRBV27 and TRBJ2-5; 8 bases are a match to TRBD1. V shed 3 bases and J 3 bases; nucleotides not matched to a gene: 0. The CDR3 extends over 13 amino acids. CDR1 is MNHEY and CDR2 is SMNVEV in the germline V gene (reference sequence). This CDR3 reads CASSLDREETQYF. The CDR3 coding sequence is TGTGCCAGCAGTTTGGACAGGGAAGAGACCCAGTACTTC.

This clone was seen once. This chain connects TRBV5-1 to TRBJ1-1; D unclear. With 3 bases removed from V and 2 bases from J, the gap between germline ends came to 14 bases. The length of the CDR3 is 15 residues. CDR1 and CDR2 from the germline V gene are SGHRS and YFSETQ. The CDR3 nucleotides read TGCGCCAGCAGCTCAAGTCGGGGAGGTAACACTGAAGCTTTCTTT. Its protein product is CASSSSRGGNTEAFF.

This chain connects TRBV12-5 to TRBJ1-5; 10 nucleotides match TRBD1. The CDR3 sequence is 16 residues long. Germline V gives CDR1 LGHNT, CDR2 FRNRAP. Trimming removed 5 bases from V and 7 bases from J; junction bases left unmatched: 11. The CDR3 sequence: CASGLPYGQGGQPQHF. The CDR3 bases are TGTGCTAGTGGTCTCCCTTATGGACAGGGGGGGCAGCCCCAGCATTTT.